This TCR beta chain was captured by sequencing in a study of blood T cell repertoires in COVID-19. Sequencing used immunoSEQ multiplex PCR; TCRdb keeps in-frame clones, though not all of them. The repertoire has around 100,000 clones, over 65% of them found once; the top ten carry roughly 29%. The specimen sequenced was peripheral blood. The TCR originated in a man between 60 and 70 years old with acute or convalescent COVID-19.

CDR3 DNA sequence: TGTGCCAGCAGCGAAGCTTCGGGGGGGGTGAACACTGAAGCTTTCTTT. It translates to CASSEASGGVNTEAFF. The chain joins TRBV5-4 to TRBJ1-1; maybe TRBD1 (5 bases). V gave up 4 bases and J gave up 0 bases, with 16 bases separating them. The length of the CDR3 is 16 residues. CDR1 SGHNT and CDR2 YYREEE come from the germline V gene (reference sequence). Supplemented by reference TRBV5-4 and TRBJ1-1, the full variable domain reads ETGVTQSPTHLIKTRGQQVTLRCSSQSGHNTVSWYQQALGQGPQFIFQYYREEENGRGNFPPRFSGLQFPNYSSELNVNALELDDSALYLCASSEASGGVNTEAFFGQGTRLTVV.